These T cell receptor beta chains were read from a single sample in a study of blood T cells in healthy people across ages. TCRdb used MiXCR to reprocess the 5' RACE reads, holding one entry per CDR3 protein. The data contain roughly 2 million distinct CDR3 sequences, roughly 50% of them seen just once; the ten biggest clones take up approximately 2.1%. Sequenced input: blood. These receptor sequences come from a middle-aged woman in good health. Both conserved end residues are part of each CDR3. The D gene is left open where the match is weak.

d_call,cdr3_length,v_call,j_call,cdr3_aa
TRBD2,15,TRBV11-3,TRBJ2-1,CASSLSSGNYNEQFF
NA,15,TRBV24-1,TRBJ2-1,CATGDAAFGGYEQFF
NA,14,TRBV9,TRBJ2-7,CASSVSGDSGEQYF
TRBD1,15,TRBV6-6,TRBJ2-3,CASSYWDRPADTQYF
TRBD1,18,TRBV6-2/TRBV6-3,TRBJ2-5,CASSYGARGRLGQETQYF
TRBD2,18,TRBV4-3,TRBJ2-2,CASSRTSGGLANTGELFF
TRBD1,13,TRBV20-1,TRBJ1-5,CSALRGDNQPQHF
NA,16,TRBV7-2,TRBJ2-4,CASSWQGAGQRNIQYF
TRBD1,15,TRBV6-4,TRBJ1-2,CASSEQAQGDYGYTF
NA,17,TRBV7-2,TRBJ1-1,CASSLRELGWIGTEAFF
TRBD1,14,TRBV7-2,TRBJ1-5,CASSLGGGPQPQHF
NA,14,TRBV3-1,TRBJ1-1,CASRPQGLGTEAFF
NA,13,TRBV3-1,TRBJ1-2,CASSDGGGRGYTF
TRBD2,16,TRBV28,TRBJ2-2,CASRGKRGLYTGELFF
NA,14,TRBV6-6,TRBJ1-2,CASSYVDGVYGYTF
TRBD2,14,TRBV20-1,TRBJ2-1,CSALRASGVNEQFF
TRBD1,15,TRBV7-9,TRBJ2-1,CASTQKRDRLNEQFF
TRBD2,16,TRBV5-5,TRBJ2-5,CASSLQPAGGLETQYF
NA,12,TRBV6-5,TRBJ1-2,CATRGVGYGYTF
NA,15,TRBV4-3,TRBJ1-2,CASSQEVRGDYDYTF
NA,16,TRBV12-3/TRBV12-4,TRBJ2-1,CASSLVGGRMGNEQFF
NA,14,TRBV4-3,TRBJ2-5,CASSQDGSRETQYF
NA,16,TRBV15,NA,CATSSLGQGLTYEQYF
TRBD2,15,TRBV3-1,TRBJ2-3,CASSPQAGGTDTQYF
TRBD1,14,TRBV20-1,TRBJ2-7,CSARDRQGAYEQYF
NA,14,TRBV29-1,NA,CSVRDNQGYNEQYF
TRBD2,17,TRBV20-1,TRBJ2-1,CSARLGAGRPRWNEQFF
NA,15,TRBV28,TRBJ2-1,CASSLRQELYNEQFF
TRBD1,15,TRBV5-1,TRBJ2-4,CASSLEGTGLPIQYF
TRBD2,17,TRBV19,TRBJ2-1,CASRSPAGGHVYNEQFF
NA,16,TRBV7-2,TRBJ1-6,CASSSRRSSYNSPLHF
NA,15,TRBV7-2,TRBJ2-7,CASSERGTKAYEQYF
TRBD2,15,TRBV4-2,TRBJ2-1,CASSYTSGDRNEQFF
NA,14,TRBV29-1,TRBJ1-5,CSVGGGGGNQPQHF
NA,12,TRBV6-6,TRBJ2-5,CASRVLGGEQYF
TRBD1,15,TRBV12-3/TRBV12-4,TRBJ1-5,CVSSLQGFGSQPQHF
TRBD1,14,TRBV6-5,TRBJ2-5,CASRMTGAKETQYF
NA,14,TRBV6-6,TRBJ1-5,CASRDSSSNQPQHF
NA,14,TRBV19,TRBJ1-4,CASTPGRDNEKLFF
NA,12,TRBV7-2,TRBJ2-6,CASSLMGNVLTF
NA,17,TRBV4-3,TRBJ2-6,CASSPFGGSRGANVLTF
NA,12,TRBV11-2,NA,CASSRTLETQYF
NA,16,TRBV11-2,TRBJ2-3,CASSLVSSALTDTQYF
NA,9,TRBV20-1,TRBJ2-5,CSARETQYF
TRBD1,15,TRBV20-1,TRBJ2-7,CSARPPGQGVNEQYF